These T cell receptor beta chains were read from a single sample in a study of PD-1 blockade in classical Hodgkin lymphoma. Clones were sequenced by immunoSEQ multiplex PCR, and TCRdb holds only the in-frame ones, with some missing. The sample carries about 61,000 clones, around 91% recorded once. This sample comprised peripheral blood mononuclear cells (PBMCs), obtained at baseline. Receptors originate from a human donor with classical Hodgkin lymphoma. The CDR3 runs from the conserved cysteine through the conserved F or W. The D gene is left open where the match is weak. Clone size, where shown, is once, few, many, or a class for clones that have expanded.

CASSFGTRRDTQYF	TGTGCCAGCAGCTTCGGGACTAGACGGGATACGCAGTATTTT	TRBD2	TRBJ2-3	TRBV13	NA
CASSLGRGVPYGYTF	TGCGCCAGCAGCTTGGGCAGGGGCGTTCCCTATGGCTACACCTTC	NA	TRBJ1-2	TRBV5-1	NA
CASGNGQGARRGIGYTF	TGTGCCTCAGGAAATGGACAGGGGGCGCGCCGGGGTATCGGCTACACCTTC	TRBD1	TRBJ1-2	TRBV5-6	NA
CAWSEGGGAHTGELFF	TGTGCCTGGAGTGAGGGAGGGGGCGCGCACACCGGGGAGCTGTTTTTT	NA	TRBJ2-2	TRBV30	NA
CASSPGPVSGNTIYF	TGTGCCAGCTCACCAGGTCCGGTCTCTGGAAACACCATATATTTT	NA	TRBJ1-3	TRBV18	NA
CASSVVFNEQFF	TGTGCCAGCAGCGTAGTGTTCAATGAGCAGTTCTTC	NA	TRBJ2-1	TRBV9	NA
CASSFRAGRLTNTEAFF	TGTGCCAGCAGCTTCCGGGCCGGGCGCCTAACGAACACTGAAGCTTTCTTT	NA	TRBJ1-1	TRBV7-9	NA
CASSFGGTQETQYF	TGTGCCAGCAGTTTTGGGGGGACCCAAGAGACCCAGTACTTC	NA	TRBJ2-5	TRBV28	NA
CASSIRGDMNTEAFF	TGTGCCAGTAGTATTCGGGGGGACATGAACACTGAAGCTTTCTTT	NA	TRBJ1-1	TRBV19	NA
CASSFGAGSSGGSYNEQFF	TGTGCCAGCAGCTTTGGTGCAGGGTCCTCGGGGGGCTCCTACAATGAGCAGTTCTTC	TRBD2	TRBJ2-1	TRBV11-2	once
CASSLRDRDYGYTF	TGTGCCAGCAGCCTCCGGGACAGGGACTATGGCTACACCTTC	TRBD1	TRBJ1-2	TRBV27	NA
CALGAGTTRPGELFF	TGTGCCTTGGGGGCCGGGACTACCAGACCCGGGGAGCTGTTTTTT	NA	TRBJ2-2	TRBV30	NA
CASRGANTDTQYF	TGTGCCAGCAGGGGGGCCAACACAGATACGCAGTATTTT	NA	TRBJ2-3	TRBV28	NA
CASSQGQWAGNTIYF	TGCGCCAGCAGCCAGGGACAGTGGGCAGGAAACACCATATATTTT	TRBD1	TRBJ1-3	TRBV4-1	NA
CASRPIYEQYF	TGTGCCAGCAGGCCAATCTACGAGCAGTACTTC	NA	TRBJ2-7	TRBV2	NA
CASRLGTGGYNEQFF	TGTGCCAGCAGGCTCGGGACAGGGGGCTACAATGAGCAGTTCTTC	TRBD1	TRBJ2-1	TRBV6-5	NA
CASSEYTIAKNIQYF	TGTGCCAGCAGTGAGTACACTATAGCCAAAAACATTCAGTACTTC	NA	TRBJ2-4	TRBV2	NA
CASSFGFTDYGYTF	TGTGCCAGCAGTTTCGGTTTTACCGACTATGGCTACACCTTC	NA	TRBJ1-2	TRBV25-1	NA
CASSLAGVGELFF	TGCGCCAGCAGCTTAGCAGGGGTCGGGGAGCTGTTTTTT	NA	TRBJ2-2	TRBV5-1	NA
CASSLGGEQPQHF	TGCGCCAGCAGCTTGGGTGGGGAACAGCCCCAGCATTTT	NA	TRBJ1-5	TRBV5-1	NA
CASSLVTRRPFEQYF	TGTGCCAGCAGCTTAGTGACCCGACGCCCTTTTGAGCAGTACTTC	NA	TRBJ2-7	TRBV7-9	NA
CASSQGDYTDTQYF	TGCGCCAGCAGCCAAGGGGATTACACAGATACGCAGTATTTT	NA	TRBJ2-3	TRBV4-1	NA
CASGPGTDTQYF	TGTGCCAGCGGGCCGGGCACAGATACGCAGTATTTT	NA	TRBJ2-3	TRBV11-2	NA
CASAGENNSPLHF	TGTGCCAGCGCGGGGGAAAATAATTCACCCCTCCACTTT	NA	TRBJ1-6	TRBV2	NA
CASSLDWTVNTEAFF	TGTGCCAGCAGCTTAGATTGGACTGTGAACACTGAAGCTTTCTTT	NA	TRBJ1-1	TRBV11-2	NA
CASSQEIPWGSGNTIYF	TGTGCCAGCAGCCAAGAGATACCTTGGGGCTCTGGAAACACCATATATTTT	NA	TRBJ1-3	TRBV4-2	NA
CASSGGGYTDTQYF	TGTGCCAGCAGCGGCGGGGGCTACACAGATACGCAGTATTTT	NA	TRBJ2-3	TRBV7-2	NA
CASSPGTGARSLNEKLFF	TGTGCCAGCAGCCCAGGGACAGGTGCCCGCTCCCTTAATGAAAAACTGTTTTTT	TRBD1	TRBJ1-4	TRBV11-2	once
CASSQEKRTGSQFALHF	TGCGCCAGCAGCCAAGAAAAAAGGACAGGCTCCCAATTCGCCCTCCACTTT	TRBD1	TRBJ1-6	TRBV4-1	NA
CASSFGQDTDTQYF	TGTGCCAGCAGCTTCGGCCAAGACACAGATACGCAGTATTTT	NA	TRBJ2-3	TRBV7-3	few
CAWTLRGYEQYF	TGTGCCTGGACCCTCCGGGGGTACGAGCAGTACTTC	NA	TRBJ2-7	TRBV30	NA
CAWSLTWGGELFF	TGTGCCTGGAGCCTGACGTGGGGCGGGGAGCTGTTTTTT	NA	TRBJ2-2	TRBV30	once
CASSWNRDYEQYF	TGTGCCAGCAGTTGGAACAGAGACTACGAGCAGTACTTC	NA	TRBJ2-7	TRBV28	NA
CATSRAGPTYEQYF	TGTGCCACCAGCAGGGCGGGACCTACCTACGAGCAGTACTTC	NA	TRBJ2-7	TRBV15	NA
CAWSISENGYTF	TGTGCCTGGAGTATAAGCGAAAATGGCTACACCTTC	NA	TRBJ1-2	TRBV30	NA
CASSSGANVLTF	TGTGCCAGCAGTTCCGGGGCCAACGTCCTGACTTTC	NA	TRBJ2-6	TRBV27	NA
CASSDDGGEGNTIYF	TGTGCCAGCAGCGACGATGGGGGGGAGGGAAACACCATATATTTT	NA	TRBJ1-3	TRBV25-1	NA
CASSPTGQGGETQYF	TGTGCCAGCTCACCTACCGGACAGGGCGGGGAGACCCAGTACTTC	TRBD1	TRBJ2-5	TRBV18	NA
CASSVDRGVTEAFF	TGTGCCAGCAGTGTGGACAGGGGGGTCACTGAAGCTTTCTTT	TRBD1	TRBJ1-1	TRBV6-1	NA
CASSPPVRGDYNEQFF	TGTGCCAGCAGCCCACCCGTCCGGGGGGACTACAATGAGCAGTTCTTC	TRBD2	TRBJ2-1	TRBV7-9	NA
CASSNLTGGACGSYNEQFF	TGTGCCAGCAGCAATCTGACAGGGGGCGCGTGTGGGTCCTACAATGAGCAGTTCTTC	NA	TRBJ2-1	TRBV21-1	once
CASGEVWSTGELFF	TGTGCCAGCGGGGAGGTGTGGTCAACCGGGGAGCTGTTTTTT	NA	TRBJ2-2	TRBV27	NA
CASSPPGPPYNEQFF	TGTGCCAGCAGCCCTCCGGGACCACCATACAATGAGCAGTTCTTC	NA	TRBJ2-1	TRBV7-9	NA
CASSLESSSAYEQYF	TGTGCCAGCTCACTCGAGAGCAGTTCGGCCTACGAGCAGTACTTC	NA	TRBJ2-7	TRBV18	NA
CASSLEGRQTQYF	TGTGCCAGCAGTTTAGAGGGACGACAGACCCAGTACTTC	NA	TRBJ2-5	TRBV28	NA
CASSVNRMEAFF	TGTGCCAGCAGTGTGAACAGGATGGAGGCTTTCTTT	NA	TRBJ1-1	TRBV6-1	NA
CASSYSPGTEAFF	TGTGCCAGCAGTTACAGCCCGGGCACTGAAGCTTTCTTT	NA	TRBJ1-1	TRBV6-5	NA
CASSLGGAGNTIYF	TGTGCCAGCAGCTTGGGGGGAGCTGGAAACACCATATATTTT	NA	TRBJ1-3	TRBV5-6	NA
CASSVVAGVETQYF	TGTGCCAGCAGCGTAGTGGCGGGGGTGGAGACCCAGTACTTC	TRBD2	TRBJ2-5	TRBV9	NA
CASSPPYSGRPAEQFF	TGTGCCAGCTCACCACCGTATTCAGGGCGCCCGGCCGAGCAGTTCTTC	NA	TRBJ2-1	TRBV18	NA
CASSSPTGEFYGYTF	TGTGCCAGCAGCTCCCCGACAGGCGAATTCTATGGCTACACCTTC	NA	TRBJ1-2	TRBV7-9	NA
CASSLGSSYNSPLHF	TGTGCCAGCAGCTTAGGGAGCTCCTATAATTCACCCCTCCACTTT	NA	TRBJ1-6	TRBV7-2	once
CASSPLQGPNNEQFF	TGTGCCAGCAGCCCCCTACAGGGCCCTAACAATGAGCAGTTCTTC	NA	TRBJ2-1	TRBV5-4	NA
CASSSQQGEGEKLFF	TGTGCCAGCAGTTCCCAACAGGGGGAGGGTGAAAAACTGTTTTTT	TRBD1	TRBJ1-4	TRBV28	NA
CASSRGGEYNEQFF	TGTGCCAGCAGCCGCGGGGGGGAATACAATGAGCAGTTCTTC	TRBD2	TRBJ2-1	TRBV7-9	NA
CASSVGGGRSTGELFF	TGTGCCAGCAGCGTAGGAGGGGGGCGGAGCACCGGGGAGCTGTTTTTT	NA	TRBJ2-2	TRBV9	NA